The rows below give T cell receptor beta chains drawn from one sample of a study of blood T cells in healthy people across ages. MiXCR, run by TCRdb on the 5' RACE reads, gives a single entry per CDR3 protein. This table has roughly 800,000 distinct CDR3 sequences, roughly 40% appearing once. The sequenced sample consisted of blood. The receptor set was obtained from a man aged 18 to 30 in good health. CDR3s include the opening cysteine and the closing phenylalanine or tryptophan. The D gene is left open where the match is weak. Expanded clones are given a class, and other clones once, few, many or no size at all.

CDR3aa	CDR3nt	v_gene	d_gene	abundance	j_gene
CAISDADKTGDEQFF	TGTGCCATCAGTGATGCCGATAAAACAGGCGATGAGCAGTTCTTC	TRBV10-3	NA	few	TRBJ2-1
CASTLGMGLNTEAFF	TGTGCCAGCACCCTAGGGATGGGCTTGAACACTGAAGCTTTCTTT	TRBV12-3/TRBV12-4	NA	NA	TRBJ1-1
CASSLGSLDEQYF	TGCGCCAGCAGCTTGGGGTCCTTAGATGAGCAGTACTTC	TRBV5-1	NA	NA	TRBJ2-7
CASGLSLRETQYF	TGTGCTAGTGGTTTGTCTCTCCGAGAGACCCAGTACTTC	TRBV12-5	NA	NA	TRBJ2-5
CSVETRDRDHSYTF	TGCAGCGTTGAAACCCGGGACAGGGACCATAGCTACACCTTC	TRBV29-1	TRBD1	few	TRBJ1-2
CSATVRPTSGRLYNEQFF	TGCAGTGCTACCGTTCGCCCGACTAGCGGGAGGCTCTACAATGAGCAGTTCTTC	TRBV20-1	TRBD2	NA	TRBJ2-1
CASSLLAGGEQYF	TGTGCCAGCAGCCTACTTGCGGGGGGTGAGCAGTACTTC	TRBV12-3/TRBV12-4	TRBD2	NA	TRBJ2-7
CATRVAGYGYTF	TGTGCCACGCGGGTGGCAGGATATGGCTACACCTTC	TRBV6-5	NA	once	TRBJ1-2
CASRRGDQSQHF	TGTGCCAGCCGGCGAGGGGATCAGTCCCAGCATTTT	TRBV12-3/TRBV12-4	NA	NA	TRBJ1-5
CASSYQRGYTGELFF	TGCGCCAGCAGCTATCAGCGGGGGTACACCGGGGAGCTGTTTTTT	TRBV4-3	TRBD2	NA	TRBJ2-2
CASILLDSPYGYTF	TGTGCTAGCATCCTGTTGGATTCTCCGTATGGCTACACCTTC	TRBV7-9	NA	once	TRBJ1-2
CASSQDLSPDTQYF	TGTGCCAGCAGCCAAGATCTTAGCCCAGATACGCAGTATTTT	TRBV4-2	NA	many	TRBJ2-3
CASSLGLAGLSTDTQYF	TGTGCCAGCAGCCTCGGTCTAGCGGGGCTCAGCACAGATACGCAGTATTTT	TRBV7-2	TRBD2	NA	TRBJ2-3
CASSLGQGVVYGYTF	TGCGCCAGCAGCCTGGGACAGGGGGTAGTCTATGGCTACACCTTC	TRBV5-1	TRBD1	many	TRBJ1-2
CASSLGLAGYTF	TGTGCCAGCAGCTTAGGACTAGCAGGCTACACCTTC	TRBV7-2	NA	NA	TRBJ1-2
CASKVQASTDTQYF	TGTGCCAGTAAGGTTCAAGCTAGCACAGATACGCAGTATTTT	TRBV19	NA	NA	TRBJ2-3
CASSEMGTGRSDTQYF	TGTGCCAGCAGTGAAATGGGGACAGGGCGGTCAGATACGCAGTATTTT	TRBV2	TRBD1	NA	TRBJ2-3
CSAPHGAGRETQYF	TGCAGTGCTCCCCACGGCGCGGGGAGAGAGACCCAGTACTTC	TRBV20-1	NA	NA	TRBJ2-5
CASSLMGTGDWSTDTQYF	TGTGCCAGCAGCTTAATGGGGACAGGGGATTGGAGCACAGATACGCAGTATTTT	TRBV7-3	TRBD1	NA	TRBJ2-3
CASSSPVEDTQYF	TGTGCCAGCAGCTCCCCAGTGGAGGATACGCAGTATTTT	TRBV9	NA	few	TRBJ2-3
CSALHRASGNTIYF	TGCAGTGCCCTCCACAGGGCCTCTGGAAACACCATATATTTT	TRBV20-1	NA	NA	TRBJ1-3
CASNHLSDEQFF	TGTGCCAGCAACCATCTTAGTGATGAGCAGTTCTTC	TRBV3-1	NA	NA	TRBJ2-1
CASSPRGSTGTGVHEQFF	TGTGCCAGCAGCCCTAGAGGGTCTACCGGGACAGGGGTTCATGAGCAGTTCTTC	TRBV7-9	TRBD1	few	TRBJ2-1
CASSQDIDTQYF	TGTGCCAGCAGCCAAGATATCGATACGCAGTATTTT	TRBV4-2	NA	many	TRBJ2-3
CASSSLQGGYGETQYF	TGTGCCAGCAGCTCACTACAGGGGGGTTACGGAGAGACCCAGTACTTC	TRBV13	TRBD1	few	TRBJ2-5
CASSQDGGGSRPQHF	TGCGCCAGCAGCCAAGATGGGGGGGGCTCCCGGCCCCAGCATTTT	TRBV4-3	NA	few	TRBJ1-5
CASSFPGGQQETQYF	TGTGCCAGCAGCTTTCCGGGGGGGCAACAAGAGACCCAGTACTTC	TRBV5-4	TRBD2	NA	TRBJ2-5
CATSTYRDSPSETQYF	TGTGCCACCAGCACATACCGGGACAGCCCGTCGGAGACCCAGTACTTC	TRBV15	TRBD1	few	TRBJ2-5
CAIGTGYGYTF	TGTGCCATCGGGACAGGGTATGGCTACACCTTC	TRBV10-3	TRBD1	many	TRBJ1-2
CASRTDSSYEQYF	TGTGCCAGCAGAACAGACAGCAGCTACGAGCAGTACTTC	TRBV12-3/TRBV12-4	NA	many	TRBJ2-7
CAWRTPMTGGGTEAFF	TGTGCCTGGAGGACCCCAATGACAGGGGGTGGCACTGAAGCTTTCTTT	TRBV30	TRBD1	NA	TRBJ1-1
CASSWHDGQGADTQYF	TGCGCCAGCAGCTGGCATGACGGACAGGGCGCAGATACGCAGTATTTT	TRBV5-1	TRBD1	few	TRBJ2-3
CSVMVGAEQYF	TGCAGCGTTATGGTTGGCGCTGAGCAGTACTTC	TRBV29-1	NA	few	TRBJ2-5
CASSRRTVDGYTF	TGTGCCAGCAGCCGCCGGACAGTAGATGGCTACACCTTC	TRBV14	NA	NA	TRBJ1-2
CSVVAGGTYGYTF	TGCAGCGTTGTAGCAGGGGGAACCTATGGCTACACCTTC	TRBV29-1	TRBD1	NA	TRBJ1-2
CASRRLEGNYGYTF	TGTGCCAGCAGACGCCTCGAGGGGAACTATGGCTACACCTTC	TRBV6-5	NA	few	TRBJ1-2
CASSLGGGGNQPQHF	TGTGCCAGCAGTTTAGGAGGGGGAGGGAATCAGCCCCAGCATTTT	TRBV7-2	NA	many	TRBJ1-5
CASRDRARPYF	TGTGCCAGCAGGGACAGGGCTCGTCCGTATTTT	TRBV12-3/TRBV12-4	TRBD1	NA	TRBJ2-3
CASSPWGPRQETQYF	TGTGCCAGCAGCCCATGGGGCCCGCGGCAAGAGACCCAGTACTTC	TRBV3-1	NA	NA	TRBJ2-5
CASSSAQREGDEQFF	TGTGCCAGCAGCTCAGCGCAGAGGGAGGGAGATGAGCAGTTCTTC	TRBV7-8	TRBD2	NA	TRBJ2-1
CASSALSYEQYF	TGTGCCAGCAGCGCCCTCTCCTACGAGCAGTACTTC	TRBV7-9	NA	few	TRBJ2-7
CASSLSSQSSYNEQFF	TGTGCCAGCAGTTTGAGTTCCCAGAGCTCCTACAATGAGCAGTTCTTC	TRBV12-3/TRBV12-4	NA	many	TRBJ2-1
CASSLQSDLRGYTF	TGTGCCAGCAGCTTACAGAGCGATCTACGTGGCTACACCTTC	TRBV7-2	NA	NA	TRBJ1-2
CASSQVWGWYEQYF	TGCGCCAGCAGCCAAGTCTGGGGTTGGTACGAGCAGTACTTC	TRBV4-3	NA	few	TRBJ2-7
CASSPGDRVGYGYTF	TGTGCCAGCAGCCCAGGGGACAGAGTAGGATATGGCTACACCTTC	TRBV7-3	TRBD1	few	TRBJ1-2
CASSLTGQGATEAFF	TGTGCCAGCAGCTTAACTGGACAGGGGGCGACTGAAGCTTTCTTT	TRBV11-2	TRBD1	few	TRBJ1-1
CASSITAQVNQPQHF	TGTGCCAGCAGCATCACAGCGCAAGTCAATCAGCCCCAGCATTTT	TRBV7-8	NA	few	TRBJ1-5
CASSQAQTVNYGYTF	TGCGCCAGCAGCCAAGCCCAGACTGTTAACTATGGCTACACCTTC	TRBV4-1	NA	NA	TRBJ1-2
CASSQDRVGTDTQYF	TGTGCCAGCAGCCAGGACAGGGTCGGCACAGATACGCAGTATTTT	TRBV9	TRBD1	few	TRBJ2-3
CASRRQGRQGNQPQHF	TGTGCCAGCAGGAGACAGGGGAGACAGGGCAATCAGCCCCAGCATTTT	TRBV6-5	TRBD1	NA	TRBJ1-5
CASRLSSGVEQYF	TGTGCCAGCAGGTTATCCTCCGGGGTCGAGCAGTACTTC	TRBV11-2	NA	NA	TRBJ2-7
CASRVGGQNYGYTF	TGTGCCAGCAGGGTGGGGGGACAGAACTATGGCTACACCTTC	TRBV7-2	TRBD1	few	TRBJ1-2
CAWDPEGGSTDTQYF	TGTGCCTGGGACCCCGAGGGGGGGAGCACAGATACGCAGTATTTT	TRBV30	NA	NA	TRBJ2-3
CASSLRTGGGPHGTEAFF	TGCGCCAGCAGCTTGCGAACGGGAGGCGGCCCCCATGGGACTGAAGCTTTCTTT	TRBV5-1	NA	NA	TRBJ1-1
CASSAGGVAGYTF	TGTGCCAGCAGCGCGGGGGGCGTGGCCGGCTACACCTTC	TRBV9	NA	NA	TRBJ1-2
CASSPPRGTEAFF	TGTGCCAGCAGCCCTCCTAGGGGCACTGAAGCTTTCTTT	TRBV5-4	NA	NA	TRBJ1-1
CASSQELNQPQHF	TGTGCCAGCAGCCAAGAACTCAATCAGCCCCAGCATTTT	TRBV3-1	NA	few	TRBJ1-5
CASSPSTLYEQYF	TGTGCCAGCAGCCCCTCGACCCTCTACGAGCAGTACTTC	TRBV7-2	NA	NA	TRBJ2-7
CASSVMGRLNRQETQYF	TGTGCCAGCAGCGTAATGGGACGACTGAACCGCCAAGAGACCCAGTACTTC	TRBV9	NA	many	TRBJ2-5